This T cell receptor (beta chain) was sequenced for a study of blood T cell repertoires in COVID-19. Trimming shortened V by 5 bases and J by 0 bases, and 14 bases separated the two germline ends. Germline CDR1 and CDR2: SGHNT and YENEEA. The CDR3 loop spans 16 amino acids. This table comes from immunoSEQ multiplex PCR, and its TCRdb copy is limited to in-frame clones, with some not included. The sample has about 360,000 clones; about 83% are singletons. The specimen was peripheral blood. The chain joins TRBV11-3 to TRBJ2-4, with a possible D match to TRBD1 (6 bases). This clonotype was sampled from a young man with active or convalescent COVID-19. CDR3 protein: CASSPQGELAKNIQYF. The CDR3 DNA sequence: TGTGCCAGCAGCCCACAGGGAGAATTAGCCAAAAACATTCAGTACTTC.